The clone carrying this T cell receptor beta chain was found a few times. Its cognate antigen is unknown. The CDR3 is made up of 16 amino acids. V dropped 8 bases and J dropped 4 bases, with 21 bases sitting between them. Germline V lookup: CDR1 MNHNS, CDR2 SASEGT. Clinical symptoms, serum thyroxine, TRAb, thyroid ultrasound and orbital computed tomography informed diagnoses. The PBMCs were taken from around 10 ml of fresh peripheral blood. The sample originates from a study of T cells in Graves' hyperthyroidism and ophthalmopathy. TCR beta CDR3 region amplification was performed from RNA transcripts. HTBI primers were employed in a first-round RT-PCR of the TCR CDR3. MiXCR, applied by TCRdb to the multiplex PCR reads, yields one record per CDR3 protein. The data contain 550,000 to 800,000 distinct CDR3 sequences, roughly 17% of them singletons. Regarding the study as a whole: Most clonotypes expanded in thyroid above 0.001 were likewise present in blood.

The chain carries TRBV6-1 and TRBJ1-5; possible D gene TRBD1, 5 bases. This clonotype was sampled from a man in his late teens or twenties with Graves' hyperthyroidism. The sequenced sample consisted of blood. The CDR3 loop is CASHFLGGKSNQPQHF. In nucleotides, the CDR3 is TGTGCCAGCCATTTCCTGGGGGGGAAGAGTAATCAGCCCCAGCATTTT.